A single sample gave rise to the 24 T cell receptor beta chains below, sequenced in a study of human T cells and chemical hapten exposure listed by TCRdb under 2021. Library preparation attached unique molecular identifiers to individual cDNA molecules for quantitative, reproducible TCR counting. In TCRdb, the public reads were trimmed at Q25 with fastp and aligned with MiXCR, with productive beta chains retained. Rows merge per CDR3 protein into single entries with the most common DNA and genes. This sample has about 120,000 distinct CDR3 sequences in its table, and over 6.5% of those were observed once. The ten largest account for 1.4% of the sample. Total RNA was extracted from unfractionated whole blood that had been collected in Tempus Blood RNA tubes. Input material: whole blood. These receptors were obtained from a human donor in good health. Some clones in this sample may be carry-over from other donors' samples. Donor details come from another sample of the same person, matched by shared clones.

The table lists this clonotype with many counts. The chain's CDR3 is CASSYSRLGKNTEAFF. CDR3 nucleotide sequence: TGTGCCAGCAGTTACTCTCGTTTGGGCAAGAACACTGAAGCTTTCTTT. The chain employs TRBV6-5 and TRBJ1-1; unclear D gene. Trimming stripped 0 bases from V and 1 base from J, with 12 bases between. The germline CDR1 and CDR2 sequences are MNHEY and SVGAGI. The CDR3 covers 16 residues.

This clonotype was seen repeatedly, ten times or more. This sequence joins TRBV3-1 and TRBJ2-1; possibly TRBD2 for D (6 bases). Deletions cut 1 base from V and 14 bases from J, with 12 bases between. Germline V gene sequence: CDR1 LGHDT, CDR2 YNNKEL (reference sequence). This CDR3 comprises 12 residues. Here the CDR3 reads CASSQASGEEFF. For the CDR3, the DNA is TGTGCCAGCAGCCAAGCCTCGGGGGAGGAGTTCTTC.

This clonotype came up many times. The DNA of the CDR3 is TGTGCCAGCAGCCAGAGCACAGATACGCAGTATTTT. It specifies CASSQSTDTQYF. The rearrangement uses TRBV9 and TRBJ2-3; D unclear. CDR1 SGDLS and CDR2 YYNGEE come from the germline V gene. V lost 4 bases, J lost 0 bases, and 3 bases lay in between. The CDR3 length is 12 residues.

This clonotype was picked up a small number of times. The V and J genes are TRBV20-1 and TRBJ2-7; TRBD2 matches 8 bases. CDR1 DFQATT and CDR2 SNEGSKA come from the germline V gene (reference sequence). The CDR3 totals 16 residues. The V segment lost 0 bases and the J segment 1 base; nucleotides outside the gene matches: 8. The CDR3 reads CSARDIAGGHSYEQYF. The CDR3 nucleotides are TGCAGTGCTAGAGATATTGCGGGGGGTCATTCCTACGAGCAGTACTTC.

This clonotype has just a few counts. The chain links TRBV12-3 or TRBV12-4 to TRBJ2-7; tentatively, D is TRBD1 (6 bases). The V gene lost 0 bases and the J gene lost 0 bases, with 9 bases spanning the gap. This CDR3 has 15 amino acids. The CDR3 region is CASSLAGANSYEQYF. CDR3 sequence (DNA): TGTGCCAGCAGTTTAGCGGGGGCCAACTCCTACGAGCAGTACTTC.

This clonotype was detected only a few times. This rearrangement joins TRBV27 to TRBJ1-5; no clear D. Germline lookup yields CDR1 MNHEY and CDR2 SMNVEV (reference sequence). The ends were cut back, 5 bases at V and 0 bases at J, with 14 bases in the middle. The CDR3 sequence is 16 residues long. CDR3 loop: CASSLSGLNSNQPQHF. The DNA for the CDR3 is TGTGCCAGCAGTCTTTCCGGGCTGAATAGCAATCAGCCCCAGCATTTT.

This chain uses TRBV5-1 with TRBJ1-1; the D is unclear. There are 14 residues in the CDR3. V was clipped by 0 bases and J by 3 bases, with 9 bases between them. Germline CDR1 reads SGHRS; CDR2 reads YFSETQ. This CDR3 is CASSLGGVDTEAFF. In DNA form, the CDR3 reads TGCGCCAGCAGCTTGGGGGGAGTGGACACTGAAGCTTTCTTT.

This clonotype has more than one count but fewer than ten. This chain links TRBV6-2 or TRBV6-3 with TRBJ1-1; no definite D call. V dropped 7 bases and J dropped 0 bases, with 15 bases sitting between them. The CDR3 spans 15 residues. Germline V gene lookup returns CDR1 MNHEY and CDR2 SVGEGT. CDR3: CASTEITGMNTEAFF. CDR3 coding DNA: TGTGCCAGCACCGAAATTACCGGGATGAACACTGAAGCTTTCTTT.

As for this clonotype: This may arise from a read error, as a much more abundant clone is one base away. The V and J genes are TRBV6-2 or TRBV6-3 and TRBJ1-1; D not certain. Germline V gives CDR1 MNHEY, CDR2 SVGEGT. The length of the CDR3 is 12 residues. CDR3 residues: CDSRPGGPEAFF. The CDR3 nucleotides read TGTGACAGCAGACCGGGCGGGCCTGAAGCTTTCTTT.

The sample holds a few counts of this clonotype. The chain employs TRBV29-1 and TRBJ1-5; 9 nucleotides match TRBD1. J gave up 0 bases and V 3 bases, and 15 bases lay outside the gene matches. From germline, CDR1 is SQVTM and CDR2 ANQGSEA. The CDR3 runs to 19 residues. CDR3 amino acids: CSVDPQGTGLWNSNQPQHF. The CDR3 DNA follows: TGCAGCGTTGATCCCCAAGGGACAGGGCTTTGGAATAGCAATCAGCCCCAGCATTTT.

In DNA form, the CDR3 reads TGTGCCAGCAGTTACGCTTACCGTCTGGGTAATGGAAACACCATATATTTT. This codes for CASSYAYRLGNGNTIYF. The chain uses TRBV6-5 and TRBJ1-3; D is unclear. Germline lookup yields CDR1 MNHEY and CDR2 SVGAGI. The V and J ends lost 2 bases and 3 bases respectively, with 17 bases between them. This CDR3 spans 17 amino acids.

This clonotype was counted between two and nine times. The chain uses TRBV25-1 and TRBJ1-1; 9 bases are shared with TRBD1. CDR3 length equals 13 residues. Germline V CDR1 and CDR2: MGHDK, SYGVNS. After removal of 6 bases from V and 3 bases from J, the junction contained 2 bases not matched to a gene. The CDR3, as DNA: TGTGCCAGCAGAACAGGGGGCTACACTGAAGCTTTCTTT. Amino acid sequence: CASRTGGYTEAFF.

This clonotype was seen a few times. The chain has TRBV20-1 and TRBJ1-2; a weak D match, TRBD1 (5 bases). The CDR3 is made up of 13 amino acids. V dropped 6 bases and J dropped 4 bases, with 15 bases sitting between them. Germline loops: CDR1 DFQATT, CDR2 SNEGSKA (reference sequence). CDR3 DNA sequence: TGCAGTGCGGTGGACACCAGTTCCTATGGCTACACCTTC. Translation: CSAVDTSSYGYTF.

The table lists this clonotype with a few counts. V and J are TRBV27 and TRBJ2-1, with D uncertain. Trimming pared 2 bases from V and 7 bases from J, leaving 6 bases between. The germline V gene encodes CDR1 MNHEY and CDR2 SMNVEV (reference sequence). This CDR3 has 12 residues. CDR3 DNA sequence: TGTGCCAGCAGTTTACCCGATAATGAGCAGTTCTTC. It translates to CASSLPDNEQFF.

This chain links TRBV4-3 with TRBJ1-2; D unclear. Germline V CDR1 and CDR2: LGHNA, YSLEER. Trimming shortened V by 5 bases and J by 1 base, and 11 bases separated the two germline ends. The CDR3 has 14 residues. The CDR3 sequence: CASSISRFNYGYTF. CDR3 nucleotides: TGCGCCAGCAGCATAAGCCGGTTTAACTATGGCTACACCTTC.

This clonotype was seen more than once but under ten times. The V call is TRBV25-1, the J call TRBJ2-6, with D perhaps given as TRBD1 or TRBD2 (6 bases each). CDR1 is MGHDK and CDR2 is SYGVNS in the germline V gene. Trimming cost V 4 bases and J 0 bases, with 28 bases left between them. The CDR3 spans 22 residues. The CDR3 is CASSGGGKATGYPSSGANVLTF. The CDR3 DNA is TGTGCCAGCAGTGGTGGGGGGAAAGCGACAGGTTACCCTAGCTCTGGGGCCAACGTCCTGACTTTC. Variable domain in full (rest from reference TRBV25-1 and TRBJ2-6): EADIYQTPRYLVIGTGKKITLECSQTMGHDKMYWYQQDPGMELHLIHYSYGVNSTEKGDLSSESTVSRIRTEHFPLTLESARPSHTSQYLCASSGGGKATGYPSSGANVLTFGAGSRLTVL.

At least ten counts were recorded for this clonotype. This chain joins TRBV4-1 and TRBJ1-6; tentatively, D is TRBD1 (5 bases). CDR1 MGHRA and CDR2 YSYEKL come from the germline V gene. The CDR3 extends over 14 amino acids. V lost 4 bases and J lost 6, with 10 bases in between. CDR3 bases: TGCGCCAGCAGCCCGACAGCTACTAATTCACCCCTCCACTTT. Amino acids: CASSPTATNSPLHF.

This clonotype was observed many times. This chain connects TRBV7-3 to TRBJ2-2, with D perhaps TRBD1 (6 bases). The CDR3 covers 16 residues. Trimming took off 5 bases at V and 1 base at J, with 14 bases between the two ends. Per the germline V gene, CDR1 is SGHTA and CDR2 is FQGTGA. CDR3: CASSPDRPLNTGELFF. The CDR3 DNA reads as TGTGCCAGCAGCCCTGACAGGCCACTGAACACCGGGGAGCTGTTTTTT. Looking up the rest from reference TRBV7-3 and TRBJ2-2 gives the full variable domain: GAGVSQTPSNKVTEKGKYVELRCDPISGHTALYWYRQSLGQGPEFLIYFQGTGAADDSGLPNDRFFAVRPEGSVSTLKIQRTERGDSAVYLCASSPDRPLNTGELFFGEGSRLTVL.

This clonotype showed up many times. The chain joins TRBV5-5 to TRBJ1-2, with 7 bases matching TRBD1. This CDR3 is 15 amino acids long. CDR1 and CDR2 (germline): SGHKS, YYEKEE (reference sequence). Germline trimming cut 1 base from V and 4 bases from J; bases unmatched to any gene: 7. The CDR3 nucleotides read TGTGCCAGCAGCTTGACCCTGGGACAGAGCTATGGCTACACCTTC. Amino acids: CASSLTLGQSYGYTF.

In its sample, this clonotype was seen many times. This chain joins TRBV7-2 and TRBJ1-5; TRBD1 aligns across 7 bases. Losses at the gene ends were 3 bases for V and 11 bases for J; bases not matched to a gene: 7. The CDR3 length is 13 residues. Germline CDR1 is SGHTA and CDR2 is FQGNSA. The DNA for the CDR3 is TGTGCCAGCAGCTTGGGACAGCCCCAGGCCCAGCATTTT. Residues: CASSLGQPQAQHF.

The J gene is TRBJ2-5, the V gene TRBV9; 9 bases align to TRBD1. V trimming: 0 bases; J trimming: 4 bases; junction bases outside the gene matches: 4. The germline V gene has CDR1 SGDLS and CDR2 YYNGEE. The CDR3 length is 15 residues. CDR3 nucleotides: TGTGCCAGCAGCGTAGCGGGACAGGGCCGAGAGACCCAGTACTTC. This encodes CASSVAGQGRETQYF.

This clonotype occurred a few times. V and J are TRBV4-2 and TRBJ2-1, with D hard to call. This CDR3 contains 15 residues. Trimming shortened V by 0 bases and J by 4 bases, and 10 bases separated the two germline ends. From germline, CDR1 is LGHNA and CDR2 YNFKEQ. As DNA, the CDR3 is TGTGCCAGCAGCCAAGAAACAAGGTCGTACAATGAGCAGTTCTTC. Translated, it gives CASSQETRSYNEQFF.

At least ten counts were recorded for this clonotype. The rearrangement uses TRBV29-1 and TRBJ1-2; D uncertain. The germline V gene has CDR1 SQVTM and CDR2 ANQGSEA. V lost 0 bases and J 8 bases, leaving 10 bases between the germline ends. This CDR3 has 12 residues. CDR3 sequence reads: CSVEDEMGGYTF. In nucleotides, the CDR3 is TGCAGCGTTGAAGATGAAATGGGGGGCTACACCTTC.

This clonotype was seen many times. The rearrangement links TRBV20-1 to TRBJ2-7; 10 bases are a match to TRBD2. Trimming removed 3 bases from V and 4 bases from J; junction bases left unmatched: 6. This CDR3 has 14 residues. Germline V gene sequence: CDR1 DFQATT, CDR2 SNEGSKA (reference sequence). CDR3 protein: CSASGGAGGYEQYF. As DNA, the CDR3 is TGCAGTGCTAGTGGGGGAGCGGGAGGGTACGAGCAGTACTTC.